This TCR beta chain was documented in a study of OX40 agonist ivuxolimab in advanced cancers. Study outcomes and limitations: Expanded clones were, on average, more numerous in CD8+ T cells than in CD4+.

V lost 3 bases and J lost 2, with 12 bases in between. Germline lookup yields CDR1 MNHEY and CDR2 SVGAGI. The CDR3 totals 15 residues. Concerning this clone: Its target is unknown.

Sequenced by immunoSEQ multiplex PCR; TCRdb stores in-frame clones only, minus some. The repertoire holds approximately 54,000 clones, with about 91% as singletons. The sample consisted of CD4+ or CD8+ T cells sorted from blood, taken in a trial of the OX40 agonist ivuxolimab. V gene TRBV6-5 combines with J gene TRBJ2-3; D gene unclear. The receptor was derived from an adult with an advanced solid tumor such as melanoma, head and neck, liver or kidney cancer. The CDR3 sequence is CASSYSVPSTDTQYF. The CDR3 DNA follows: TGTGCCAGCAGTTATTCGGTTCCATCCACAGATACGCAGTATTTT.